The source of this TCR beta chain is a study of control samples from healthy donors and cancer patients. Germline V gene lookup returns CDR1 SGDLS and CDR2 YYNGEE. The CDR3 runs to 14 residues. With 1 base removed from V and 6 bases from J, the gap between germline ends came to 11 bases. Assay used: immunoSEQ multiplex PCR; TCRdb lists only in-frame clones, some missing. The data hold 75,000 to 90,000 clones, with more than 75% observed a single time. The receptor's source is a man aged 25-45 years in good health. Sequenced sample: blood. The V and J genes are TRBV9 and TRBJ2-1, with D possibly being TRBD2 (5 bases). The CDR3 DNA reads TGTGCCAGCAGCGTAAGCTCTAGCCCCAATGAGCAGTTCTTC. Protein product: CASSVSSSPNEQFF. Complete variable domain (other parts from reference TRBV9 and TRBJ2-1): DSGVTQTPKHLITATGQRVTLRCSPRSGDLSVYWYQQSLDQGLQFLIQYYNGEERAKGNILERFSAQQFPDLHSELNLSSLELGDSALYFCASSVSSSPNEQFFGPGTRLTVL.